These T cell receptor beta chains were read from a single sample in a study of blood T cells in healthy people across ages. TCRdb reanalysed the 5' RACE reads using MiXCR and keeps one entry per CDR3 protein. The sample has 780,000 or so distinct CDR3 sequences, roughly 50% seen once. Sequenced sample: blood. All receptors derive from a middle-aged man in good health. Both conserved end residues are part of each CDR3. The D gene is left open where the match is weak. Expanded clones are given a class, and other clones once, few, many or no size at all.

V gene: TRBV27
clone size: few
J gene: TRBJ1-1
D gene: -
CDR3 protein: CASRRGPMNTEAFF
CDR3 DNA: TGTGCCAGCAGGAGGGGACCGATGAACACTGAAGCTTTCTTT

V gene: TRBV4-3
clone size: -
J gene: TRBJ2-7
D gene: TRBD1
CDR3 protein: CASSQEGSSVGQAYEQYF
CDR3 DNA: TGCGCCAGCAGCCAAGAAGGGAGCTCTGTCGGACAGGCTTACGAGCAGTACTTC

V gene: TRBV7-2
clone size: once
J gene: TRBJ1-5
D gene: -
CDR3 protein: CASSPYQSDNQPQHF
CDR3 DNA: TGTGCCAGCAGCCCTTATCAATCAGACAATCAGCCCCAGCATTTT

V gene: TRBV3-1
clone size: -
J gene: TRBJ2-5
D gene: -
CDR3 protein: CATAGTYQETQYF
CDR3 DNA: TGTGCCACCGCGGGAACGTACCAAGAGACCCAGTACTTC

V gene: TRBV24-1
clone size: -
J gene: TRBJ1-4
D gene: TRBD1
CDR3 protein: CATSFRTGRGGSEKLFF
CDR3 DNA: TGTGCCACCAGTTTCCGGACAGGGCGAGGAGGAAGTGAAAAACTGTTTTTT

V gene: TRBV5-1
clone size: -
J gene: TRBJ1-4
D gene: TRBD1
CDR3 protein: CASSLGDRVWNEKLFF
CDR3 DNA: TGCGCCAGCAGCCTGGGGGACAGGGTGTGGAATGAAAAACTGTTTTTT

V gene: TRBV7-9
clone size: -
J gene: TRBJ2-1
D gene: -
CDR3 protein: CASSLDRYKFF
CDR3 DNA: TGTGCCAGCAGTTTAGACAGATACAAGTTCTTC

V gene: TRBV12-3/TRBV12-4
clone size: many
J gene: TRBJ1-2
D gene: -
CDR3 protein: CASSFAGSNYGYTF
CDR3 DNA: TGTGCCAGCAGTTTCGCGGGCAGTAACTATGGCTACACCTTC

V gene: TRBV16
clone size: few
J gene: TRBJ2-5
D gene: -
CDR3 protein: CASSQWTDKETQYF
CDR3 DNA: TGTGCCAGCAGCCAATGGACGGATAAAGAGACCCAGTACTTC

V gene: TRBV7-2
clone size: -
J gene: TRBJ2-3
D gene: -
CDR3 protein: CASSLVLPTDTQYF
CDR3 DNA: TGTGCCAGCAGCTTAGTCTTACCCACAGATACGCAGTATTTT

V gene: TRBV10-2
clone size: once
J gene: TRBJ1-1
D gene: TRBD1
CDR3 protein: CASRPDRVIGNTEAFF
CDR3 DNA: TGCGCCAGCAGACCGGACAGGGTAATTGGGAACACTGAAGCTTTCTTT

V gene: TRBV12-3/TRBV12-4
clone size: once
J gene: TRBJ2-2
D gene: TRBD2
CDR3 protein: CASDEGVTSGKAGELFF
CDR3 DNA: TGTGCCAGCGACGAAGGAGTGACTAGCGGGAAGGCGGGGGAGCTGTTTTTT

V gene: TRBV6-6
clone size: -
J gene: TRBJ1-2
D gene: TRBD1
CDR3 protein: CASSYTGGAGGYTF
CDR3 DNA: TGTGCCAGCAGTTACACAGGGGGCGCGGGGGGCTACACCTTC

V gene: TRBV7-2
clone size: many
J gene: TRBJ2-5
D gene: TRBD2
CDR3 protein: CASSTTTSRGETQYF
CDR3 DNA: TGTGCCAGCAGCACCACGACTAGCCGCGGAGAGACCCAGTACTTC